This entry lists 10 T cell receptor beta chains sequenced from one sample in a study of blood T cell repertoires in COVID-19 (dated by TCRdb to 2020 to 2022). Receptor amplification or capture employed the immunoSEQ multiplex PCR assay. Sourced from immuneACCESS, this table was stored by TCRdb with only in-frame sequences that have V and J called. A share of the clones is absent; for the studies checked, an unresolved V gene accounts for under half, and the remainder has no known explanation. In all, the sample holds almost 500,000 clones, and about 88% of those were seen once. The top ten clones comprise 6.5% to 8.5% of the sample. The sample was PBMCs or T cells enriched from blood (not recorded which). All receptors derive from a woman aged 55-75 years who had recovered from COVID-19.

The rearrangement joins TRBV27 to TRBJ1-2, with 8 bases identical to TRBD1. Germline assignment: CDR1 MNHEY and CDR2 SMNVEV (reference sequence). The CDR3 loop spans 14 amino acids. V shed 8 bases, J shed 5 bases, and the junction held 10 bases outside the gene matches. In DNA, the CDR3 is TGTGCCAGCTCGTCGGGCAGGGGGCTGTATGGCTACACCTTC. This translates into CASSSGRGLYGYTF.

V usage is TRBV24-1 and J usage is TRBJ2-1, with 9 bases that match TRBD1. The CDR3 runs 16 residues. Trimming took 5 bases from V and 7 from J; bases not matched to a gene: 11. CDR1 and CDR2 (germline): KGHDR, SFDVKD. The CDR3 sequence is CATSAAGQGFINEQFF. CDR3 bases: TGTGCCACCAGTGCTGCGGGACAGGGATTTATAAATGAGCAGTTCTTC.

V and J are TRBV2 and TRBJ1-5, with TRBD1 matching 7 bases. This CDR3 contains 14 residues. After removal of 8 bases from V and 0 bases from J, the junction contained 4 bases not matched to a gene. Germline assignment: CDR1 SNHLY and CDR2 FYNNEI. As DNA, the CDR3 is TGTGCCAGCGGGACAGAATATAGCAATCAGCCCCAGCATTTT. Translated: CASGTEYSNQPQHF. The full variable domain, rest sourced from reference TRBV2 and TRBJ1-5, is EPEVTQTPSHQVTQMGQEVILRCVPISNHLYFYWYRQILGQKVEFLVSFYNNEISEKSEIFDDQFSVERPDGSNFTLKIRSTKLEDSAMYFCASGTEYSNQPQHFGDGTRLSIL.

The V call is TRBV7-9, the J call TRBJ1-1; 11 positions match TRBD1. CDR3 length: 14 amino acids. V shed 3 bases and J 10 bases; nucleotides not matched to a gene: 7. Germline loops: CDR1 SEHNR, CDR2 FQNEAQ (reference sequence). This CDR3 reads CASSFEGQGAGAFF. CDR3 DNA: TGTGCCAGCAGCTTCGAAGGACAGGGGGCTGGAGCTTTCTTT.

This chain links TRBV4-1 with TRBJ2-3; a possible D gene is TRBD2 (6 bases). The length of the CDR3 is 15 residues. Trimming took 2 bases from V and 1 from J, leaving 10 bases between them. Looked up from germline, CDR1 is MGHRA and CDR2 is YSYEKL. The CDR3 nucleotides read TGCGCCAGCAGCCAATTGGGACTCCGCACAGATACGCAGTATTTT. Residues: CASSQLGLRTDTQYF.

The chain couples TRBV27 to TRBJ1-4, with D unclear. V was clipped by 0 bases and J by 4 bases, with 9 bases between them. This CDR3 has 15 residues. CDR1 and CDR2 from the germline V gene are MNHEY and SMNVEV (reference sequence). CDR3 protein: CASSLSRDLNEKLFF. The CDR3 DNA reads as TGTGCCAGCAGTTTATCGAGGGATCTTAATGAAAAACTGTTTTTT. Full variable domain (rest looked up from reference TRBV27 and TRBJ1-4): EAQVTQNPRYLITVTGKKLTVTCSQNMNHEYMSWYRQDPGLGLRQIYYSMNVEVTDKGDVPEGYKVSRKEKRNFPLILESPSPNQTSLYFCASSLSRDLNEKLFFGSGTQLSVL.

J is TRBJ2-6 and V is TRBV28; 12 bases are a match to TRBD1. V shed 6 bases and J 2 bases; nucleotides not matched to a gene: 2. CDR1 is MDHEN, CDR2 SYDVKM, per germline. This CDR3 has 16 residues. CDR3: CASRGTGGAGANVLTF. CDR3 in DNA: TGTGCCAGCAGAGGGACAGGGGGCGCTGGGGCCAACGTCCTGACTTTC.

The chain uses TRBV2 and TRBJ2-3; TRBD2 matches at 13 bases. Trimming took 3 bases from V and 2 from J; bases not matched to a gene: 2. The CDR3 has 16 amino acids. Looked up from germline, CDR1 is SNHLY and CDR2 is FYNNEI. This CDR3 reads CASSEGTSGATDTQYF. The DNA for the CDR3 is TGTGCCAGCAGTGAGGGGACTAGCGGGGCCACAGATACGCAGTATTTT.

V and J are TRBV5-1 and TRBJ1-4; 7 bases are a match to TRBD1. The CDR3 contains 16 residues. The germline V gene encodes CDR1 SGHRS and CDR2 YFSETQ. J was trimmed by 4 bases and V by 3 bases; bases with no gene match: 9. The CDR3: CASSSTPGTVNEKLFF. The CDR3 DNA reads TGCGCCAGCAGCTCGACTCCCGGGACAGTTAATGAAAAACTGTTTTTT.

The J gene is TRBJ1-1, the V gene TRBV2; D call uncertain. Germline CDR1 reads SNHLY; CDR2 reads FYNNEI. The CDR3 covers 14 residues. With 7 bases removed from V and 0 bases from J, the gap between germline ends came to 12 bases. As DNA, the CDR3 is TGTGCCAGCATGGTGGGAGGGTTGAACACTGAAGCTTTCTTT. This codes for CASMVGGLNTEAFF.